This T cell receptor beta chain was observed in a study of cytomegalovirus exposure and HLA in healthy donors. Study details: Most genotyped donors, over 70% of more than 300, had Caucasian-associated genetic ancestry.

The PCR employed 60 Vbeta primers together with 13 Jbeta primers. TCRdb keeps only in-frame clones here, not all; method: immunoSEQ multiplex PCR. The repertoire holds 75,000 to 95,000 clones, with approximately 63% as singletons. With respect to this clone: The antigen remains undetermined.

Trimming left V 1 base short and J 9 bases short, with 7 bases between. Germline-derived CDR1 and CDR2 are SGHDN and FVKESK. The CDR3 contains 12 residues. Whole-study results and caveats: A likely sequencing artifact accounted for one observed cluster of highly shared sequence variants.

The TCR was taken from a woman younger than 45 in good health and CMV-seronegative. Sequencing used PBMCs. The chain uses TRBV14 and TRBJ1-5; TRBD1 might be the D (6 bases). Here the CDR3 reads CASSQVGGPQHF. The CDR3 region has the DNA TGTGCCAGCAGCCAAGTAGGGGGGCCCCAGCATTTT.